Listed below are T cell receptor beta chains from one sample, sequenced in a study of blood T cell repertoires in COVID-19. Data came from immunoSEQ multiplex PCR; TCRdb stores just in-frame clones and leaves some out. The sample yields 130,000 to 150,000 clones, 80% to 85% seen once. Sequenced input: peripheral blood. These receptors were obtained from a human donor in a cohort sampled during active COVID-19. The CDR3 runs from the conserved cysteine through the conserved F or W. A D gene is named only where the DNA matches it firmly. A clone size is listed for some rows: how often the clone was seen (once, few, many), or a class if it is expanded.

V	J	size	D	CDR3	DNA
TRBV4-1	TRBJ2-2	once	.	CASSQSRVNTGELFF	TGCGCCAGCAGCCAATCCAGGGTGAACACCGGGGAGCTGTTTTTT
TRBV10-2	TRBJ1-1	.	.	CASTMDSRGGEAFF	TGCGCCAGCACTATGGACTCTCGGGGAGGTGAAGCTTTCTTT
TRBV19	TRBJ1-1	.	.	CASSMGGGVNTEAFF	TGTGCCAGTAGTATGGGGGGGGGAGTGAACACTGAAGCTTTCTTT
TRBV28	TRBJ1-2	.	TRBD1	CASTLTGVNYGYTF	TGTGCCAGCACGCTGACAGGGGTTAACTATGGCTACACCTTC
TRBV11-2	TRBJ1-2	.	TRBD1	CASSFIGRGIVAKAGYTF	TGTGCCAGCAGCTTCATTGGCAGGGGGATCGTCGCTAAGGCGGGCTACACCTTC
TRBV18	TRBJ2-6	.	TRBD1	CASSPPGQAGANVLTF	TGTGCCAGCTCACCGCCGGGACAGGCTGGGGCCAACGTCCTGACTTTC
TRBV21-1	TRBJ2-4	.	.	CASSKPTHKGAGQYF	TGTGCCAGCAGCAAACCGACCCACAAGGGCGCGGGTCAGTACTTC
TRBV9	TRBJ2-3	.	TRBD2	CASSVDIQRGLTDTQYF	TGTGCCAGCAGCGTAGATATCCAGCGGGGACTCACAGATACGCAGTATTTT
TRBV5-1	TRBJ2-3	.	TRBD1	CASSHRDRGSDTQYF	TGCGCCAGCAGCCACCGGGACAGGGGCTCAGATACGCAGTATTTT
TRBV28	TRBJ1-6	.	TRBD1	CASSPQGGAGNSPLHF	TGTGCCAGCAGTCCACAGGGGGGCGCAGGGAATTCACCCCTCCACTTT
TRBV5-6	TRBJ1-1	once	TRBD1	CASNKDRVNTEAFF	TGTGCCAGCAACAAGGACAGGGTGAACACTGAAGCTTTCTTT
TRBV30	TRBJ2-6	.	.	CAWSTGANVLTF	TGTGCCTGGAGTACAGGGGCCAACGTCCTGACTTTC
TRBV2	TRBJ2-7	.	TRBD2	CASRMRLAGAVEQYF	TGTGCCAGCAGGATGAGACTAGCGGGGGCAGTCGAGCAGTACTTC
TRBV19	TRBJ1-1	once	TRBD1	CASSPGRGQLNTEAFF	TGTGCCAGTAGCCCCGGCAGGGGGCAATTGAACACTGAAGCTTTCTTT
TRBV27	TRBJ2-7	.	TRBD1	CASRRTGAYEQYF	TGTGCCAGCAGACGGACAGGGGCTTACGAGCAGTACTTC
TRBV18	TRBJ1-4	.	.	CASSPTATNEKLFF	TGTGCCAGCTCACCGACAGCAACTAATGAAAAACTGTTTTTT
TRBV5-4	TRBJ1-4	.	.	CASSLVLEGGEKLFF	TGTGCCAGCAGCTTGGTTCTTGAGGGTGGAGAAAAACTGTTTTTT
TRBV5-8	TRBJ2-3	.	TRBD2	CASSSAGGPDTQYF	TGTGCCAGCAGTTCAGCGGGGGGACCAGATACGCAGTATTTT
TRBV9	TRBJ2-7	.	.	CASSRENMWEQYF	TGTGCCAGCAGCCGGGAGAATATGTGGGAGCAGTACTTC
TRBV5-1	TRBJ1-2	.	.	CASSFEARDYTF	TGCGCCAGCAGCTTTGAGGCTCGGGACTACACCTTC
TRBV5-1	TRBJ2-5	.	.	CASTLGGEVETQYF	TGCGCCAGCACCCTGGGCGGGGAGGTAGAGACCCAGTACTTC
TRBV2	TRBJ1-4	.	.	CAAGPGNQGYEKLFF	TGTGCCGCCGGACCCGGGAACCAGGGGTATGAAAAACTGTTTTTT
TRBV7-2	TRBJ1-1	.	.	CASSARLNTEAFF	TGTGCCAGCAGCGCCCGGTTGAACACTGAAGCTTTCTTT
TRBV11-2	TRBJ1-4	.	TRBD1	CASSPRGRWEKLFF	TGTGCCAGCAGCCCCAGGGGGCGGTGGGAAAAACTGTTTTTT
TRBV10-3	TRBJ1-5	.	TRBD1	CAISPGGSQPQHF	TGTGCCATCAGCCCAGGGGGAAGTCAGCCCCAGCATTTT
TRBV6-5	TRBJ1-5	.	.	CASNLNTDSNQPQHF	TGTGCCAGCAACCTCAACACCGATAGCAATCAGCCCCAGCATTTT
TRBV7-9	TRBJ1-1	.	.	CASSTQGNTEAFF	TGTGCCAGCAGCACCCAGGGGAACACTGAAGCTTTCTTT
TRBV28	TRBJ1-4	once	.	CASSPGGREKLFF	TGTGCCAGCAGTCCCGGGGGAAGGGAAAAACTGTTTTTT
TRBV28	TRBJ2-3	once	.	CASRTEAGLSTDTQYF	TGTGCCAGCAGAACAGAGGCAGGGCTGAGCACAGATACGCAGTATTTT
TRBV5-4	TRBJ2-7	.	TRBD1	CASSLAATGGSYEQYF	TGTGCCAGCAGCTTGGCCGCGACAGGGGGCAGCTACGAGCAGTACTTC
TRBV11-2	TRBJ1-6	.	.	CASSFGGVYPLHF	TGTGCCAGCAGCTTTGGAGGGGTATACCCCCTCCACTTT
TRBV5-1	TRBJ1-1	.	TRBD1	CASSLTGVSTEAFF	TGCGCCAGCAGCTTAACAGGGGTGAGCACTGAAGCTTTCTTT
TRBV27	TRBJ1-2	once	.	CASSDLRGSDGYTF	TGTGCCAGCAGCGATCTCAGGGGTTCAGATGGCTACACCTTC
TRBV6-5	TRBJ1-1	few	TRBD1	CASSPGTANTEAFF	TGTGCCAGCAGCCCCGGGACAGCGAACACTGAAGCTTTCTTT
TRBV6-2/TRBV6-3	TRBJ2-3	.	.	CASSPGHLSTDTQYF	TGTGCCAGCAGTCCCGGACACCTAAGCACAGATACGCAGTATTTT
TRBV7-2	TRBJ1-2	.	TRBD1	CASSPDRDYGYTF	TGTGCCAGCAGCCCCGACAGGGATTATGGCTACACCTTC
TRBV30	TRBJ2-5	.	.	CAWTPGLREETQYF	TGTGCCTGGACGCCGGGCTTGCGGGAAGAGACCCAGTACTTC
TRBV9	TRBJ2-2	.	.	CASSAPEAYTNTGELFF	TGTGCCAGCAGCGCCCCCGAGGCCTATACGAACACCGGGGAGCTGTTTTTT
TRBV9	TRBJ2-7	.	.	CASSVAGRGAPYEQYF	TGTGCCAGCAGCGTAGCTGGGAGGGGGGCTCCCTACGAGCAGTACTTC
TRBV7-6	TRBJ2-7	.	.	CASSLTDRSSYEQYF	TGTGCCAGCAGCTTAACGGATAGGAGCTCCTACGAGCAGTACTTC
TRBV7-2	TRBJ2-7	.	.	CASSHPGVPPYEQYF	TGTGCCAGCAGCCACCCGGGGGTCCCCCCCTACGAGCAGTACTTC
TRBV19	TRBJ1-1	.	TRBD1	CASRGQMNTEAFF	TGTGCCAGTAGGGGACAGATGAACACTGAAGCTTTCTTT
TRBV5-6	TRBJ2-1	.	.	CASSLNRVGNEQFF	TGTGCCAGCAGCTTGAACAGGGTAGGGAATGAGCAGTTCTTC
TRBV6-5	TRBJ1-1	.	.	CASIQGRLNTEAFF	TGTGCCAGCATCCAGGGGCGGCTGAACACTGAAGCTTTCTTT
TRBV7-9	TRBJ2-5	.	TRBD2	CASSWGLEETQYF	TGTGCCAGCAGCTGGGGACTAGAGGAGACCCAGTACTTC
TRBV7-9	TRBJ1-6	few	.	CASSLEPKSPLHF	TGTGCCAGCAGCTTAGAGCCAAAATCACCCCTCCACTTT
TRBV29-1	TRBJ2-1	.	TRBD2	CSAERTSGGDEQFF	TGCAGCGCCGAGAGGACTAGCGGGGGGGATGAGCAGTTCTTC
TRBV6-2/TRBV6-3	TRBJ2-3	few	.	CASSSPAVDTQYF	TGTGCCAGCAGTTCCCCGGCGGTAGATACGCAGTATTTT
TRBV19	TRBJ1-6	.	TRBD1	CASRPGQGRQMSSYNSPLHF	TGTGCCAGTAGGCCGGGACAGGGGCGTCAAATGAGCTCCTATAATTCACCCCTCCACTTT
TRBV5-5	TRBJ1-2	.	TRBD1	CASSSGTGTWGYTF	TGTGCCAGCAGTTCCGGGACAGGGACGTGGGGCTACACCTTC
TRBV24-1	TRBJ2-1	.	TRBD1	CATSDPSTGGDYNEQFF	TGTGCCACCAGTGACCCGTCGACAGGGGGTGATTACAATGAGCAGTTCTTC
TRBV4-2	TRBJ2-7	.	TRBD1	CANSHRQGDEQYF	TGTGCCAACAGCCACCGACAGGGGGATGAGCAGTACTTC
TRBV9	TRBJ2-7	few	.	CASSYRDISYEQYF	TGTGCCAGCAGCTACCGGGACATCTCCTACGAGCAGTACTTC
TRBV12-3/TRBV12-4	TRBJ2-7	.	.	CATMGAAYEQYF	TGTGCCACAATGGGGGCTGCCTACGAGCAGTACTTC
TRBV6-5	TRBJ1-6	few	.	CASRVPGHYNSPLHF	TGTGCCAGCAGGGTACCGGGACATTATAATTCACCCCTCCACTTT
TRBV6-4	TRBJ1-2	.	.	CASKRGQPGYTF	TGTGCCAGCAAGAGAGGACAGCCTGGCTACACCTTC
TRBV11-3	TRBJ1-4	.	TRBD1	CASSLGQEEKLFF	TGTGCCAGCAGCCTGGGACAGGAAGAAAAACTGTTTTTT
TRBV7-9	TRBJ1-4	once	.	CASSFDTGREKLFF	TGTGCCAGCAGCTTTGACACCGGTAGGGAAAAACTGTTTTTT
TRBV5-6	TRBJ2-7	.	.	CASSLVVGEQYF	TGTGCCAGCAGCTTGGTTGTCGGCGAGCAGTACTTC